This section outlines one T cell receptor beta chain sequence together with its context. Its specificity is not known. These data come from a study of CD8 T cells in ankylosing spondylitis. The CDR3 totals 15 residues. Trimming pared 0 bases from V and 2 bases from J, leaving 13 bases between. Germline lookup yields CDR1 DFQATT and CDR2 SNEGSKA (reference sequence). The study's findings and limits: There was reportedly significant enrichment of clones that were disease-linked in matched ankylosing spondylitis synovial fluid. As for the disease-linked clones, they showed a CD8+ phenotype and occurred at relatively low frequencies in peripheral blood. Both synovial fluid and blood in reactive arthritis had previously been reported to carry some motif variants. The study identified a TCR beta motif of several highly homologous variants that appeared characteristic of ankylosing spondylitis blood.

Quantitative barcoded 5'-RACE was used to prepare TCR beta libraries. TCRdb re-analysed the 5' RACE reads in MiXCR, keeping a single row per CDR3 protein. The data show 700,000 to 850,000 distinct CDR3 sequences, 12% seen once. Sequencing was done on a sample of blood, either unsorted or a sorted T cell fraction (not recorded which). The V and J genes are TRBV20-1 and TRBJ1-2; D gene uncertain. The receptor comes from a male donor with ankylosing spondylitis. CDR3 DNA sequence: TGCAGTGCTAGAGATGCTCGAGATGAGAACTATGGCTACACCTTC. Protein: CSARDARDENYGYTF.